These T cell receptor beta chains were read from a single sample in a study of OX40 agonist ivuxolimab in advanced cancers. Profiled with immunoSEQ multiplex PCR; TCRdb holds only in-frame clones, not every one. The sample contains 65,000 to 95,000 clones, 70% to 85% of which appear only once. Source: CD4+ or CD8+ T cells sorted from blood, taken in a trial of the OX40 agonist ivuxolimab. The receptor source for this set is an adult with an advanced solid tumor such as melanoma, head and neck, liver or kidney cancer. CDR3s include the opening cysteine and the closing phenylalanine or tryptophan. A D gene is named only where the DNA matches it firmly. Clone size is given for some rows only: seen once, a few or many times, or a class if the clone is expanded.

clone_size	d_call	j_call	v_call	cdr3_aa	cdr3_nt
NA	NA	TRBJ2-5	TRBV7-2	CASMDNLGKETQYF	TGTGCCAGCATGGACAATCTCGGTAAAGAGACCCAGTACTTC
NA	NA	TRBJ1-2	TRBV28	CASSLSRAIYGYTF	TGTGCCAGCAGTTTATCCAGGGCGATCTATGGCTACACCTTC
NA	TRBD1	TRBJ1-2	TRBV19	CASSIGGQGRYGYTF	TGTGCCAGTAGTATAGGGGGACAGGGGCGCTATGGCTACACCTTC
NA	TRBD1	TRBJ2-3	TRBV9	CASSPGQGLTDTQYF	TGTGCCAGCAGCCCAGGACAGGGCCTCACAGATACGCAGTATTTT
NA	NA	TRBJ2-7	TRBV5-1	CASSLGYGSYEQYF	TGCGCCAGCAGCTTGGGCTACGGATCTTACGAGCAGTACTTC
NA	TRBD2	TRBJ2-7	TRBV5-6	CASHQTSGSYEQYF	TGTGCCAGCCACCAAACTAGCGGGAGTTACGAGCAGTACTTC
NA	TRBD2	TRBJ2-1	TRBV5-1	CASSLGGTSGVDEQFF	TGCGCCAGCAGCTTGGGCGGGACTAGCGGGGTGGATGAGCAGTTCTTC
NA	TRBD1	TRBJ1-1	TRBV9	CASSVGQGAGNTEAFF	TGTGCCAGCAGCGTTGGACAGGGGGCCGGGAACACTGAAGCTTTCTTT
NA	TRBD2	TRBJ2-7	TRBV4-2	CASSQDLNGRREQYF	TGTGCCAGCAGCCAAGATTTAAACGGGAGGCGCGAGCAGTACTTC
NA	NA	TRBJ2-2	TRBV19	CASTHPRGGTGELFF	TGTGCCAGTACCCACCCCCGTGGAGGCACCGGGGAGCTGTTTTTT
few	NA	TRBJ1-2	TRBV7-2	CASSLRNRASTF	TGTGCCAGCAGCTTAAGGAACAGGGCCTCCACCTTC
NA	NA	TRBJ2-6	TRBV30	CAWSVGTSLSGANVLTF	TGTGCCTGGAGTGTAGGGACAAGTCTCTCTGGGGCCAACGTCCTGACTTTC
NA	TRBD1	TRBJ1-1	TRBV6-5	CASSPQGSITEAFF	TGTGCCAGCAGTCCACAGGGGTCAATCACTGAAGCTTTCTTT
NA	NA	TRBJ2-3	TRBV6-1	CASSPLGEGTDTQYF	TGTGCCAGCAGTCCCCTAGGGGAGGGCACAGATACGCAGTATTTT
once	NA	TRBJ1-4	TRBV5-1	CASSLSVFGSGEKLFF	TGCGCCAGCAGCTTGAGTGTCTTCGGATCCGGTGAAAAACTGTTTTTT
NA	NA	TRBJ1-1	TRBV19	CASSPTIAIKEAFF	TGTGCCAGTAGCCCTACCATCGCTATCAAAGAAGCTTTCTTT
NA	TRBD2	TRBJ2-1	TRBV18	CASSLSYPGLNSYNEQFF	TGTGCCAGCTCACTATCTTATCCGGGACTAAACTCCTACAATGAGCAGTTCTTC
NA	NA	TRBJ2-2	TRBV20-1	CSASRSGELFF	TGCAGTGCTAGTCGCAGCGGGGAGCTGTTTTTT
NA	TRBD1	TRBJ2-7	TRBV7-6	CASSTGTGSYEQYF	TGTGCCAGCAGCACCGGGACAGGGTCCTACGAGCAGTACTTC
NA	NA	TRBJ2-7	TRBV7-6	CASSTPGTSLEQYF	TGTGCCAGCAGCACGCCCGGGACTTCCCTCGAGCAGTACTTC
NA	TRBD1	TRBJ1-2	TRBV7-2	CASSLKGQVYGYTF	TGTGCCAGCAGTTTAAAGGGACAGGTCTATGGCTACACCTTC
NA	NA	TRBJ1-5	TRBV6-6	CASSYIQGGNQPQHF	TGTGCCAGCAGTTACATCCAGGGTGGCAATCAGCCCCAGCATTTT
NA	NA	TRBJ2-1	TRBV18	CASSPGAKGNEQFF	TGTGCCAGCTCACCCGGGGCAAAGGGGAATGAGCAGTTCTTC
NA	TRBD1	TRBJ2-5	TRBV7-9	CASSSGQGGRETQYF	TGTGCCAGCAGCTCCGGACAGGGGGGACGAGAGACCCAGTACTTC
NA	TRBD1	TRBJ1-2	TRBV6-6	CASSVSDRVNYGYTF	TGTGCCAGCAGCGTCTCCGACAGGGTGAACTATGGCTACACCTTC
NA	TRBD2	TRBJ2-2	TRBV28	CASSLSGLAGSGELFF	TGTGCCAGCAGTCTCTCGGGACTAGCGGGATCCGGGGAGCTGTTTTTT
NA	NA	TRBJ2-1	TRBV7-2	CASSLGMAGAGGGQFF	TGTGCCAGCAGCTTAGGAATGGCCGGGGCGGGCGGCGGGCAGTTCTTC
NA	NA	TRBJ2-1	TRBV7-2	CASTSGSGSNEQFF	TGTGCCAGCACCAGCGGTTCGGGCTCAAATGAGCAGTTCTTC
NA	NA	TRBJ1-4	TRBV18	CASSPPGGFSEKLFF	TGTGCCAGCTCACCACCCGGGGGATTCTCTGAAAAACTGTTTTTT
NA	TRBD1	TRBJ2-3	TRBV5-1	CASSLADRVGTDTQYF	TGCGCCAGCAGCTTGGCGGACAGGGTAGGGACAGATACGCAGTATTTT
few	NA	TRBJ2-1	TRBV2	CASSAGGREFF	TGTGCCAGCAGTGCCGGGGGAAGGGAGTTCTTC
NA	NA	TRBJ2-1	TRBV27	CASSQIWGEQFF	TGTGCCAGCAGTCAGATTTGGGGTGAGCAGTTCTTC
NA	TRBD2	TRBJ2-1	TRBV4-1	CASSQTSGGTREQFF	TGCGCCAGCAGCCAAACTAGCGGGGGCACACGTGAGCAGTTCTTC
NA	NA	TRBJ1-1	TRBV6-5	CASSYSTRNTEAFF	TGTGCCAGCAGTTACTCAACGAGGAACACTGAAGCTTTCTTT
NA	TRBD2	TRBJ2-3	TRBV7-2	CASSWGLGAQYF	TGTGCCAGCAGCTGGGGACTAGGAGCGCAGTATTTT
once	NA	TRBJ2-3	TRBV6-1	CASSGRGVDTQYF	TGTGCCAGCAGTGGACGGGGAGTAGATACGCAGTATTTT
NA	NA	TRBJ2-1	TRBV19	CASSWAGNEQFF	TGTGCCAGTAGTTGGGCGGGCAATGAGCAGTTCTTC
NA	NA	TRBJ2-7	TRBV6-1	CASSEIGQWQIEQYF	TGTGCCAGCAGTGAAATCGGGCAGTGGCAGATCGAGCAGTACTTC
NA	TRBD1	TRBJ1-6	TRBV7-2	CASSLQTGENSPLHF	TGTGCCAGCAGCCTGCAGACAGGGGAGAATTCACCCCTCCACTTT
NA	NA	TRBJ1-2	TRBV5-4	CASSRGAGLSINGYTF	TGTGCCAGCAGCAGGGGAGCGGGACTCTCAATTAATGGCTACACCTTC
NA	TRBD2	TRBJ2-7	TRBV10-3	CAISGTSGGYEQYF	TGTGCCATCAGCGGGACTAGCGGGGGCTACGAGCAGTACTTC
NA	TRBD1	TRBJ1-3	TRBV19	CASSPGQGAGGNTIYF	TGTGCCAGTAGCCCCGGCCAGGGGGCAGGAGGAAACACCATATATTTT
NA	TRBD2	TRBJ2-7	TRBV7-2	CASSLGGGTYEQYF	TGTGCCAGCAGCTTAGGCGGGGGGACCTACGAGCAGTACTTC
NA	NA	TRBJ1-3	TRBV28	CASRTSGNTIYF	TGTGCCAGCAGGACTTCTGGAAACACCATATATTTT
few	NA	TRBJ1-1	TRBV9	CASSVQGQMNTEAFF	TGTGCCAGCAGCGTGCAGGGCCAAATGAACACTGAAGCTTTCTTT
many	TRBD2	TRBJ2-1	TRBV30	CARTSGGLYNEQFF	TGTGCCCGGACGTCGGGGGGACTCTACAATGAGCAGTTCTTC
NA	NA	TRBJ2-7	TRBV28	CASTLGGVEQYF	TGTGCCAGCACCCTAGGGGGGGTCGAGCAGTACTTC
NA	TRBD2	TRBJ2-1	TRBV7-2	CASSLAAGTYNEQFF	TGTGCCAGCAGCTTAGCAGCGGGAACTTACAATGAGCAGTTCTTC
NA	TRBD2	TRBJ2-1	TRBV28	CASQTGGAILGQFF	TGTGCCAGCCAGACCGGGGGGGCCATCTTAGGGCAGTTCTTC
NA	NA	TRBJ1-4	TRBV30	CAWSVGSAVLNEKLFF	TGTGCCTGGAGTGTAGGGTCGGCAGTCCTTAATGAAAAACTGTTTTTT
NA	NA	TRBJ1-2	TRBV6-6	CASSYSGYLGYGYTF	TGTGCCAGCAGTTACTCAGGGTACCTGGGGTATGGCTACACCTTC
NA	TRBD2	TRBJ2-1	TRBV7-9	CASSFTSGTRNEQFF	TGTGCCAGCAGTTTCACTAGCGGGACACGGAATGAGCAGTTCTTC
NA	NA	TRBJ1-2	TRBV7-2	CASSLGGTVPSNTF	TGTGCCAGCAGCTTAGGGGGTACAGTTCCCAGTAACACCTTC
NA	TRBD1	TRBJ1-4	TRBV6-5	CASSYGTGGSEKLFF	TGTGCCAGCAGTTACGGGACAGGGGGTAGTGAAAAACTGTTTTTT
NA	NA	TRBJ2-5	TRBV21-1	CASRRQEMKTQYF	TGTGCCAGCAGGAGACAGGAGATGAAGACCCAGTACTTC
NA	NA	TRBJ1-6	TRBV2	CASSDRGQTNSPLHF	TGTGCCAGCAGTGACCGTGGTCAGACTAATTCACCCCTCCACTTT
NA	NA	TRBJ1-1	TRBV9	CASNSRGEAEAFF	TGTGCCAGCAACTCTAGGGGCGAGGCTGAAGCTTTCTTT
NA	TRBD2	TRBJ2-3	TRBV5-1	CASSLAGGTDTQYF	TGCGCCAGCAGCTTGGCGGGGGGGACAGATACGCAGTATTTT
NA	TRBD1	TRBJ1-1	TRBV19	CASRKQGDTEAFF	TGTGCCAGTAGGAAACAGGGGGACACTGAAGCTTTCTTT